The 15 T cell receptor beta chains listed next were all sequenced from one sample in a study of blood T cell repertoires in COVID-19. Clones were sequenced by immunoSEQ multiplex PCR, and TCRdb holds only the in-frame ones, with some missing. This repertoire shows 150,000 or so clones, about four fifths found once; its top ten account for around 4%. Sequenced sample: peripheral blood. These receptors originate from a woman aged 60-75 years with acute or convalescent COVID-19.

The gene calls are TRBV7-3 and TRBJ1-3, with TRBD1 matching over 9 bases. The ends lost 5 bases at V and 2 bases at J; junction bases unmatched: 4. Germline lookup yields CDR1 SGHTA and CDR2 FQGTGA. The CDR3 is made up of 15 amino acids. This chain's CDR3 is CASSLGQGPGNTIYF. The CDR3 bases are TGTGCCAGCAGCCTAGGACAGGGGCCTGGAAACACCATATATTTT. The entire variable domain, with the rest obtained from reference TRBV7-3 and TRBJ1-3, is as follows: GAGVSQTPSNKVTEKGKYVELRCDPISGHTALYWYRQSLGQGPEFLIYFQGTGAADDSGLPNDRFFAVRPEGSVSTLKIQRTERGDSAVYLCASSLGQGPGNTIYFGEGSWLTVV.

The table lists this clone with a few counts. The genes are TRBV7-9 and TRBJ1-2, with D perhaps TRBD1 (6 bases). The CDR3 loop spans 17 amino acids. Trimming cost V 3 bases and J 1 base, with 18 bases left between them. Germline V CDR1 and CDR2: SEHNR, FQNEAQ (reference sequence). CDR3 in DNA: TGTGCCAGCAGCTTCCGACAGGACTCCCGGGATAACTATGGCTACACCTTC. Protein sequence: CASSFRQDSRDNYGYTF.

The CDR3 here is CAWSVKGRRYGYTF. As DNA, the CDR3 is TGTGCCTGGAGTGTAAAGGGGCGACGGTATGGCTACACCTTC. The V call is TRBV30, the J call TRBJ1-2; TRBD1 might be the D (5 bases). The V end lost 0 bases, the J end lost 5 bases, and 13 bases lay between the germline ends. The CDR3 loop spans 14 amino acids. Germline loops: CDR1 GTSNPN, CDR2 SVGIG (reference sequence).

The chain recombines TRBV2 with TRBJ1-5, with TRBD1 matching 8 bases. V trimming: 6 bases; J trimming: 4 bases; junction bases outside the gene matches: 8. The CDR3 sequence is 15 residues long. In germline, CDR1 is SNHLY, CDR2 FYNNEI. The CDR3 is CASRRAGQENQPQHF. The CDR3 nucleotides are TGTGCCAGCAGAAGGGCGGGACAGGAAAATCAGCCCCAGCATTTT.

CDR3 loop: CASSQEGRGSAEQYF. The CDR3 nucleotides read TGCGCCAGCAGCCAAGAAGGTAGAGGGAGTGCCGAGCAGTACTTC. The chain joins TRBV4-3 to TRBJ2-7, with a tentative D call TRBD2 (5 bases). The CDR3 extends over 15 amino acids. In germline, CDR1 is LGHNA, CDR2 YSLEER. The ends were cut back, 0 bases at V and 6 bases at J, with 15 bases in the middle.

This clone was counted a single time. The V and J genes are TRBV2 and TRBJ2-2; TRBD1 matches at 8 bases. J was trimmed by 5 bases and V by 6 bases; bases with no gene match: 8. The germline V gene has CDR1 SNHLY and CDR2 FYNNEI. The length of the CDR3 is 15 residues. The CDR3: CASRRLQGATGELFF. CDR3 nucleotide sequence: TGTGCCAGCAGGCGTCTCCAGGGGGCGACCGGGGAGCTGTTTTTT.

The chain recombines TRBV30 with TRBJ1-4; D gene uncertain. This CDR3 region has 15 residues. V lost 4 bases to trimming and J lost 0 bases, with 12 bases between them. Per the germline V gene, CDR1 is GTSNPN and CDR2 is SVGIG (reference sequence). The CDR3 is CAWNWRPSTNEKLFF. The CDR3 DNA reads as TGTGCCTGGAATTGGCGGCCTTCAACTAATGAAAAACTGTTTTTT. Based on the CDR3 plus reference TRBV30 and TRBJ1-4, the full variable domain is SQTIHQWPATLVQPVGSPLSLECTVEGTSNPNLYWYRQAAGRGLQLLFYSVGIGQISSEVPQNLSASRPQDRQFILSSKKLLLSDSGFYLCAWNWRPSTNEKLFFGSGTQLSVL.

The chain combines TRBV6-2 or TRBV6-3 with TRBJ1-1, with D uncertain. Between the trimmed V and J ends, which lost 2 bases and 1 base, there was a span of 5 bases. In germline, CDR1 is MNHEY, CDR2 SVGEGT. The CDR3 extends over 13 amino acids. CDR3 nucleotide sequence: TGTGCCAGCAGTTACGGGCAGAACACTGAAGCTTTCTTT. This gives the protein CASSYGQNTEAFF.

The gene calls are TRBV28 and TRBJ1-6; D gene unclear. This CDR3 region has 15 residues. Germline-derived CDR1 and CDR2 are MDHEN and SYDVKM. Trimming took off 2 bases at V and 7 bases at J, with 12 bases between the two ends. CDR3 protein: CASSLPGLQNSPLHF. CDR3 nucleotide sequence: TGTGCCAGCAGTTTACCTGGCCTGCAAAATTCACCCCTCCACTTT.

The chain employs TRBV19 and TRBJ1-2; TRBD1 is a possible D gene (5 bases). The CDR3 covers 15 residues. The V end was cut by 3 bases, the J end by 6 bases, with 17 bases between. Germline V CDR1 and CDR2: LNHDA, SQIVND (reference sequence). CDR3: CASSIGFMGLDGYTF. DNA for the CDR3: TGTGCCAGTAGTATTGGATTCATGGGGCTGGATGGCTACACCTTC.

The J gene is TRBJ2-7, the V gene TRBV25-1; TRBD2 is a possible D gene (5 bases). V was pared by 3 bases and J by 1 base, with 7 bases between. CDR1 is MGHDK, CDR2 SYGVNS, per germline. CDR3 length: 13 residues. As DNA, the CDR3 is TGTGCCAGCAGTGACGGGGTTTCCTACGAGCAGTACTTC. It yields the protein CASSDGVSYEQYF.

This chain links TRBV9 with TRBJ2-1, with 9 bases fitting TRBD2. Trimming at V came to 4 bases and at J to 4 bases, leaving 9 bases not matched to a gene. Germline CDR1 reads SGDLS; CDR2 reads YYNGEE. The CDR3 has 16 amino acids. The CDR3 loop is CASSPRGTSFYNEQFF. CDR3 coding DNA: TGTGCCAGCAGCCCCCGAGGGACTAGCTTTTACAATGAGCAGTTCTTC.

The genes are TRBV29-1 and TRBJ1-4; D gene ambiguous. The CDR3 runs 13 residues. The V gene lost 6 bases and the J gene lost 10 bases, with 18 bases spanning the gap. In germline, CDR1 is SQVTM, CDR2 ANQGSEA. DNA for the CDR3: TGCAGCGTCGTTGAGTCAAGCGGAGGAAAACTGTTTTTT. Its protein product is CSVVESSGGKLFF.

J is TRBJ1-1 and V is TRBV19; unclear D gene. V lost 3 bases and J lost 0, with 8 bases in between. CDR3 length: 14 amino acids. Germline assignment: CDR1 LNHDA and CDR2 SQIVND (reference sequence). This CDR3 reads CASSIPGMNTEAFF. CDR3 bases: TGTGCCAGTAGTATCCCGGGGATGAACACTGAAGCTTTCTTT.

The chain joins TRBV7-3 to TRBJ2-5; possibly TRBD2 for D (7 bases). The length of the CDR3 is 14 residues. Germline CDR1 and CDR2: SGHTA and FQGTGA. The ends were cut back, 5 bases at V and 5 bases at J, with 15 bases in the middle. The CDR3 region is CASSQGGGFETQYF. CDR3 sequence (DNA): TGTGCCAGCAGCCAGGGAGGGGGTTTCGAGACCCAGTACTTC.